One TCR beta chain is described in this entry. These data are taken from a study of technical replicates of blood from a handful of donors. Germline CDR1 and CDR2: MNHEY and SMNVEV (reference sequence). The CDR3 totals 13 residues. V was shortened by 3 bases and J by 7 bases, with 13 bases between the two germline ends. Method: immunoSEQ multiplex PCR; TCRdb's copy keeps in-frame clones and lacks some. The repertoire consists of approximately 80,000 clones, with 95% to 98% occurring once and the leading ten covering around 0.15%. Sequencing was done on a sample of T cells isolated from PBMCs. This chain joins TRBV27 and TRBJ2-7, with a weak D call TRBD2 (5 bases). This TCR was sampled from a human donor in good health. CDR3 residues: CASSFEGPPEQYF. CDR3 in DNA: TGTGCCAGCAGTTTCGAGGGTCCCCCGGAGCAGTACTTC.